This T cell receptor beta chain was captured by sequencing in a study of blood T cells in healthy people across ages. The overall study: Template switching caught about one barcoded beta molecule for each two T cells. Whole-study results and caveats: Aged donors had fewer naive CD4+ cells and lower diversity than long-lived donors.

This clonotype was recorded at least ten times. Its antigen is not identified. Using a J-beta primer mix together with a sample-barcoded 5' primer, a second PCR was run for 7 to 11 cycles. A 12-random-nucleotide template-switch adaptor tagged each cDNA molecule. From the 5' RACE reads, TCRdb called clonotypes with MiXCR, one entry per CDR3 protein. Among just over 1 million distinct CDR3 sequences listed, around 45% were seen once. Germline CDR1 MDHEN, CDR2 SYDVKM. V was clipped by 6 bases and J by 6 bases, with 18 bases between them. CDR3 size: 14 residues. The V and J genes are TRBV28 and TRBJ2-7, with D possibly TRBD1 on 6 matching bases. The sample consisted of blood. The receptor's source is a woman aged 55-69 years in good health. CDR3 DNA: TGTGCCAGCAGATCCCCGGCAGGGACATCCGAGCAGTACTTC. Amino acids: CASRSPAGTSEQYF. The variable domain in full, with the rest retrieved from reference TRBV28 and TRBJ2-7, is DVKVTQSSRYLVKRTGEKVFLECVQDMDHENMFWYRQDPGLGLRLIYFSYDVKMKEKGDIPEGYSVSREKKERFSLILESASTNQTSMYLCASRSPAGTSEQYFGPGTRLTVT.